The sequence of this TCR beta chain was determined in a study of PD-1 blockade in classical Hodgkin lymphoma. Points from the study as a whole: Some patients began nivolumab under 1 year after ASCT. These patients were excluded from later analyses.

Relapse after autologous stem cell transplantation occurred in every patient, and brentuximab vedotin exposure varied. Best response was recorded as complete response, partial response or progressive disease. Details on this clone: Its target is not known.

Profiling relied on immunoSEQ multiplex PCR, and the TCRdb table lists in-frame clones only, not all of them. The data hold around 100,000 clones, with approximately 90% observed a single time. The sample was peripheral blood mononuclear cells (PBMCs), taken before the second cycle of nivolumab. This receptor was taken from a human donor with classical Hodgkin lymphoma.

CDR3: CASTQAGSQETQYF. As DNA, the CDR3 is TGTGCCAGCACCCAAGCGGGGAGCCAAGAGACCCAGTACTTC. The chain has TRBV28 and TRBJ2-5, with 7 bases that match TRBD2. The CDR3 sequence is 14 residues long. V trimming: 7 bases; J trimming: 1 base; junction bases outside the gene matches: 6. Germline V gene sequence: CDR1 MDHEN, CDR2 SYDVKM. Using reference TRBV28 and TRBJ2-5 for the parts outside the CDR3, the full variable domain is DVKVTQSSRYLVKRTGEKVFLECVQDMDHENMFWYRQDPGLGLRLIYFSYDVKMKEKGDIPEGYSVSREKKERFSLILESASTNQTSMYLCASTQAGSQETQYFGPGTRLLVL.